The 6 T cell receptor beta chains given below trace back to one sample, sequenced in a study of T cells in Graves' hyperthyroidism and ophthalmopathy (dated by TCRdb to the late 2010s). The library came from multiplex PCR. Sequencing took place on an Illumina HiSeq 2000. The TCR beta CDR3 regions were amplified from the RNA transcripts. A first-round RT-PCR of the TCR CDR3 used the HTBI primer set with the Qiagen OneStep RT-PCR kit. TCRdb trimmed the raw reads at Q25, called clones with MiXCR and kept productive beta chains. When rows share a CDR3 protein, they turn into one entry using the most common DNA and genes. In all, the sample holds over 350,000 distinct CDR3 sequences, and roughly 13% of those were seen once. The biggest ten clones account for under 30% of the sample. The source material was blood. Every receptor here comes from a man aged 45-65 years with Graves' ophthalmopathy.

This clonotype was seen ten or more times. The gene calls are TRBV7-9 and TRBJ2-1, with TRBD2 matching over 12 bases. V gave up 4 bases and J gave up 5 bases; unmatched junction bases: 3. The CDR3 runs to 15 residues. Germline V gene sequence: CDR1 SEHNR, CDR2 FQNEAQ (reference sequence). CDR3 nucleotide sequence: TGTGCCAGCAGCTCGGGACTAGCGGGTGACAATGAGCAGTTCTTC. This sequence encodes CASSSGLAGDNEQFF.

This clonotype showed up just a few times. The chain has TRBV15 and TRBJ1-2; D unresolved. The CDR3 loop spans 14 amino acids. V gave up 3 bases and J gave up 2 bases, with 10 bases separating them. Germline V gene sequence: CDR1 LNHNV, CDR2 YYDKDF (reference sequence). CDR3: CATSSRQLNYGYTF. The CDR3 DNA sequence: TGTGCCACCAGCAGTCGCCAGCTCAACTATGGCTACACCTTC.

This clonotype was counted at least ten times. The genes are TRBV11-2 and TRBJ2-1, with D perhaps matching TRBD2 (5 bases). The germline V gene has CDR1 SGHAT and CDR2 FQNNGV. The CDR3 runs to 14 residues. The V end lost 1 base, the J end lost 4 bases, and 8 bases lay between the germline ends. The CDR3 DNA sequence: TGTGCCAGCAGCTTAGTAAGAGGGTACAATGAGCAGTTCTTC. It is translated as CASSLVRGYNEQFF. The full variable domain, completed using reference TRBV11-2 and TRBJ2-1, is EAGVAQSPRYKIIEKRQSVAFWCNPISGHATLYWYQQILGQGPKLLIQFQNNGVVDDSQLPKDRFSAERLKGVDSTLKIQPAKLEDSAVYLCASSLVRGYNEQFFGPGTRLTVL.

In this sample, this clonotype turned up many times. The CDR3 reads CASRAQGYEQYF. The CDR3 coding sequence is TGTGCCAGCAGAGCACAGGGCTACGAGCAGTACTTC. The chain combines TRBV2 with TRBJ2-7, with a possible D match to TRBD1 (6 bases). Germline V lookup: CDR1 SNHLY, CDR2 FYNNEI. CDR3 length: 12 amino acids. V lost 6 bases to trimming and J lost 3 bases, with 9 bases between them.

This clonotype was recorded at least ten times. The chain joins TRBV6-1 to TRBJ1-1; D ambiguous. This CDR3 is 13 amino acids long. Germline assignment: CDR1 MNHNS and CDR2 SASEGT. Trimming took 5 bases from V and 8 from J, leaving 15 bases between them. Here the CDR3 reads CASSPGTSGEAFF. The CDR3 nucleotides are TGTGCCAGCAGTCCCGGAACCTCGGGGGAAGCTTTCTTT.

This clonotype was counted ten times or more. This chain joins TRBV27 and TRBJ2-3; 7 positions agree with TRBD2. The V segment lost 5 bases and the J segment 0 bases; nucleotides outside the gene matches: 11. Germline assignment: CDR1 MNHEY and CDR2 SMNVEV (reference sequence). This CDR3 contains 17 residues. CDR3 in amino acids: CASSTAWAGASTDTQYF. The CDR3 nucleotides read TGTGCCAGCAGTACTGCTTGGGCGGGAGCTAGCACAGATACGCAGTATTTT.